A single sample gave rise to the 26 T cell receptor beta chains below, sequenced in a study of blood T cells in healthy people across ages. A second PCR, run for about 7 to 11 cycles, used a sample-barcoded 5' primer plus a J-beta primer mix. TCRdb fed the 5' RACE reads into MiXCR, producing one record per CDR3 protein. The sample has roughly 700,000 distinct CDR3 sequences; 45% to 50% are singletons. The specimen sequenced was blood. These receptors all come from a woman in her sixties in good health.

The rearrangement joins TRBV28 to TRBJ2-5, with 11 bases fitting TRBD2. After removal of 6 bases from V and 11 bases from J, the junction contained 11 bases not matched to a gene. This CDR3 spans 14 amino acids. Germline CDR1 MDHEN, CDR2 SYDVKM. Here the CDR3 reads CASSVLFSGREQYF. DNA for the CDR3: TGTGCCAGCAGCGTACTATTTAGCGGGAGGGAGCAGTACTTC.

The genes are TRBV7-9 and TRBJ1-4, with TRBD1 matching over 8 bases. The V and J ends lost 5 bases and 4 bases, in that order; junction bases with no gene match: 3. CDR1 and CDR2 from the germline V gene are SEHNR and FQNEAQ (reference sequence). There are 14 residues in the CDR3. The CDR3 nucleotides are TGTGCCAGCAGCCGGGACAGGAATAATGAAAAACTGTTTTTT. This translates into CASSRDRNNEKLFF.

The V call is TRBV6-1, the J call TRBJ1-2; 9 nucleotides agree with TRBD1. Germline CDR1 is MNHNS and CDR2 is SASEGT. CDR3 size: 14 residues. The V and J ends lost 7 bases and 7 bases, in that order; junction bases with no gene match: 10. This CDR3 is CASMRTGESTGYTF. The CDR3 DNA reads as TGTGCCAGCATGCGGACAGGGGAATCGACTGGCTACACCTTC.

In this sample, this clonotype turned up once. The chain combines TRBV27 with TRBJ1-2; 7 bases are a match to TRBD1. J lost 7 bases, V lost 6 bases, and 14 bases had no gene match. Germline loops: CDR1 MNHEY, CDR2 SMNVEV (reference sequence). The CDR3 totals 15 residues. The chain's CDR3 is CASSYDRVTFSGYTF. The CDR3 DNA is TGTGCCAGCAGCTACGACAGGGTTACTTTCTCTGGCTACACCTTC.

In DNA form, the CDR3 reads TGTGCCACCTGCCGGGACAGGGAAGAGACCCAGTACTTC. Amino acid sequence: CATCRDREETQYF. This sequence joins TRBV10-3 and TRBJ2-5, with TRBD1 matching 9 bases. The CDR3 has 13 amino acids. Per germline, CDR1 ENHRY and CDR2 SYGVKD. With V trimmed by 10 bases and J by 3 bases, 6 bases remained unmatched.

The chain employs TRBV29-1 and TRBJ2-7, with 9 bases that match TRBD1. This CDR3 contains 15 residues. Germline V gene data show CDR1 as SQVTM and CDR2 as ANQGSEA. V lost 1 base to trimming and J lost 2 bases; unmatched junction nucleotides: 6. Here the CDR3 reads CSVEAPGTGTYEQYF. The CDR3, as DNA: TGCAGCGTTGAAGCCCCCGGGACAGGGACCTACGAGCAGTACTTC.

The CDR3 DNA reads as TGTGCCAGTGGCCGCGAGGGTGTCAACGTCCTGACTTTC. Translation gives CASGREGVNVLTF. V is TRBV19 and J is TRBJ2-6; D is possibly TRBD2 (5 bases). With 8 bases removed from V and 9 bases from J, the gap between germline ends came to 14 bases. Per the germline V gene, CDR1 is LNHDA and CDR2 is SQIVND (reference sequence). The CDR3 has 13 amino acids.

To note about this clonotype: A read error is possible here, since a much larger clone lies one base away. Since the CDR3 does not end with the conserved phenylalanine or tryptophan, this likely comes from a read error. V is TRBV24-1 and J is TRBJ2-1; 9 bases line up with TRBD2. In germline, CDR1 is KGHDR, CDR2 SFDVKD. The trim removed 4 bases at V and 8 bases at J, leaving 14 bases unmatched. CDR3 size: 17 residues. The CDR3 nucleotides are TGTGCCACCAGTGACTATAGATTGGGCGGGAGGGCCGATGAGCAGTTCTTA. Its translation is CATSDYRLGGRADEQFL.

This rearrangement joins TRBV20-1 to TRBJ2-3; the D is unclear. The CDR3 has 16 residues. In germline, CDR1 is DFQATT, CDR2 SNEGSKA (reference sequence). V lost 5 bases, J lost 2 bases, and 20 bases lay in between. CDR3 coding DNA: TGCAGTGCTGTCTCTGACACTGCCCGTGACACAGATACGCAGTATTTT. Translating it yields CSAVSDTARDTDTQYF.

The chain carries TRBV20-1 and TRBJ2-1; D is unclear. Germline V gene data show CDR1 as DFQATT and CDR2 as SNEGSKA (reference sequence). V was cut by 3 bases and J by 3 bases, with 3 bases left in between. CDR3 length: 11 residues. DNA of the CDR3: TGCAGTGCTAGGCACTACAATGAGCAGTTCTTC. Residues: CSARHYNEQFF.

CDR3: CASPSGRGTGELFF. CDR3 DNA: TGTGCCAGCCCTAGCGGGAGAGGAACCGGGGAGCTGTTTTTT. J is TRBJ2-2 and V is TRBV21-1; the D call of TRBD2 is as the table states it, not checked on the DNA. TRBV21-1 is given as a pseudogene. The CDR3 length is 14 residues.

This clonotype turned up a few times. The chain carries TRBV4-3 and TRBJ2-5, with D perhaps TRBD1 or TRBD2 (6 bases each). V shed 0 bases and J shed 5 bases, with 19 bases lying between them. Germline V gives CDR1 LGHNA, CDR2 YSLEER. The length of the CDR3 is 17 residues. CDR3 DNA sequence: TGCGCCAGCAGCCAAGATTGGAGGGGCTATAGGGGGGAGACCCAGTACTTC. This gives the protein CASSQDWRGYRGETQYF.

The chain has TRBV20-1 and TRBJ2-1; tentative D call: TRBD1 (6 bases). CDR1 DFQATT and CDR2 SNEGSKA come from the germline V gene (reference sequence). Trimming pared 5 bases from V and 3 bases from J, leaving 11 bases between. CDR3 length: 13 residues. For the CDR3, the DNA is TGCAGTGCTGCCGGGACAATCTACAATGAGCAGTTCTTC. Translated: CSAAGTIYNEQFF.

This clonotype was detected only a few times. This chain joins TRBV20-1 and TRBJ2-1, with TRBD2 identical over 8 bases. This CDR3 contains 12 residues. Germline assignment: CDR1 DFQATT and CDR2 SNEGSKA (reference sequence). V shed 7 bases, J shed 10 bases, and the junction held 9 bases outside the gene matches. The CDR3 DNA follows: TGCAGTGGCCCAGCGGGAGACCTAGAGCAGTTCTTC. Translating it yields CSGPAGDLEQFF.

V is TRBV6-2 or TRBV6-3 and J is TRBJ2-7, with TRBD2 as a possible D gene (6 bases). Trimming took 2 bases from V and 2 from J, leaving 16 bases between them. Germline CDR1 reads MNHEY; CDR2 reads SVGEGT. This CDR3 comprises 16 residues. The CDR3 here is CASSYAAGTWTYEQYF. Here the CDR3 DNA reads TGTGCCAGCAGTTACGCTGCCGGGACTTGGACCTACGAGCAGTACTTC.

This clonotype was counted a few times. The V and J genes are TRBV7-2 and TRBJ1-1; possibly TRBD1 for D (5 bases). V was trimmed by 7 bases and J by 6 bases, leaving 18 bases between them. The CDR3 is 14 amino acids. Germline values: CDR1 SGHTA, CDR2 FQGNSA. The CDR3 nucleotides are TGTGCCAGCACCCGGGGCCACAGTTCCCCTGAAGCTTTCTTT. Translating it yields CASTRGHSSPEAFF.

In DNA, the CDR3 is TGTGCCAGCAGTCGACATCTAGCGGGAGGTTACAATGAGCAGTTCTTC. Translating gives CASSRHLAGGYNEQFF. The chain has TRBV14 and TRBJ2-1; 11 bases align to TRBD2. The V segment lost 6 bases and the J segment 4 bases; nucleotides outside the gene matches: 8. The CDR3 extends over 16 amino acids. Germline V gene lookup returns CDR1 SGHDN and CDR2 FVKESK.

The J gene is TRBJ2-7, the V gene TRBV20-1, with 8 positions matching TRBD2. V lost 1 base to trimming and J lost 2 bases; unmatched junction nucleotides: 1. The CDR3 covers 13 residues. Germline loops: CDR1 DFQATT, CDR2 SNEGSKA (reference sequence). CDR3 DNA sequence: TGCAGTGCTAGAGCGGGAGGGCCCTACGAGCAGTACTTC. It yields the protein CSARAGGPYEQYF.

This clonotype was counted a few times. The chain uses TRBV27 and TRBJ2-7; TRBD2 matches at 13 bases. The junction had 6 bases not matched to a gene; V was cut back by 7 bases and J by 3 bases. The CDR3 has 15 residues. Germline values: CDR1 MNHEY, CDR2 SMNVEV (reference sequence). CDR3 sequence (DNA): TGTGCCAGCACCGCGACTAGCGGGAGGCTCTACGAGCAGTACTTC. Encoded protein: CASTATSGRLYEQYF.

This chain joins TRBV28 and TRBJ2-3; no reliable D call. CDR3 size: 14 residues. V was shortened by 5 bases and J by 4 bases, with 13 bases between the two germline ends. Germline CDR1 MDHEN, CDR2 SYDVKM. CDR3 amino acids: CASSPPKSADTQYF. The CDR3 DNA follows: TGTGCCAGCAGTCCGCCGAAGTCGGCAGATACGCAGTATTTT.

J is TRBJ2-4 and V is TRBV28, with D perhaps matching TRBD1 (5 bases). Trimming took 4 bases from V and 0 from J, leaving 10 bases between them. The CDR3 is made up of 15 amino acids. The germline CDR1 and CDR2 sequences are MDHEN and SYDVKM. The CDR3 region is CASSSLGLAKNIQYF. The CDR3 DNA follows: TGTGCCAGCAGTTCTTTGGGGCTAGCCAAAAACATTCAGTACTTC.

The chain recombines TRBV30 with TRBJ2-3, with D perhaps matching TRBD2 (6 bases). CDR3 length: 15 amino acids. CDR1 is GTSNPN and CDR2 is SVGIG in the germline V gene (reference sequence). Trimming cost V 2 bases and J 2 bases, with 14 bases left between them. CDR3 loop: CAWSIGAGNTDTQYF. CDR3 nucleotide sequence: TGTGCCTGGAGTATTGGAGCGGGCAACACAGATACGCAGTATTTT.

This chain joins TRBV4-3 and TRBJ1-1; 8 bases are shared with TRBD1. Trimming at V came to 2 bases and at J to 3 bases, leaving 5 bases not matched to a gene. This CDR3 has 15 amino acids. Germline CDR1 and CDR2: LGHNA and YSLEER. CDR3 sequence reads: CASSQRQGRDTEAFF. The CDR3 coding sequence is TGCGCCAGCAGCCAAAGACAGGGGAGGGACACTGAAGCTTTCTTT.

This chain connects TRBV6-2 or TRBV6-3 to TRBJ2-5; 9 bases map to TRBD2. The CDR3 totals 17 residues. From germline, CDR1 is MNHEY and CDR2 SVGEGT. J was trimmed by 11 bases and V by 8 bases; bases with no gene match: 24. The CDR3 protein is CASHGGIRLAGPQEQYF. The CDR3, as DNA: TGTGCCAGCCACGGAGGGATACGTCTAGCGGGGCCTCAAGAGCAGTACTTC.

As DNA, the CDR3 is TGTGCCACCAGTGATGCGGGACTCGGCTACAATGAGCAGTACTTC. Amino acid sequence: CATSDAGLGYNEQYF. The V and J genes are TRBV24-1 and TRBJ2-1; TRBD2 might be the D (6 bases). Matching the DNA end better, TRBJ2-7 makes the J call doubtful. The CDR3 totals 15 residues. In germline, CDR1 is KGHDR, CDR2 SFDVKD.

V usage is TRBV20-1 and J usage is TRBJ1-5; 7 bases are shared with TRBD1. The CDR3 consists of 14 residues. Losses at the gene ends were 6 bases for V and 5 bases for J; bases not matched to a gene: 10. The V gene's germline CDR1 is DFQATT and CDR2 SNEGSKA (reference sequence). Here the CDR3 reads CSAKETGTYQPQHF. The DNA for the CDR3 is TGCAGTGCCAAAGAGACAGGGACTTATCAGCCCCAGCATTTT.